This TCR beta chain was observed in a study of glioma-infiltrating T cells after dendritic cell vaccination. Some clones are missing from TCRdb's copy, which holds only in-frame ones; the method was immunoSEQ multiplex PCR. The sample has roughly 100,000 clones, more than 70% seen once. Germline V lookup: CDR1 MNHEY, CDR2 SMNVEV (reference sequence). V lost 5 bases to trimming and J lost 5 bases; unmatched junction nucleotides: 6. CDR3 length equals 14 residues. The chain combines TRBV27 with TRBJ1-2, with TRBD1 matching 9 bases. This TCR was sampled from a human donor with glioblastoma. The sample here was blood, taken before dendritic cell vaccination. CDR3: CASSRTGGRYGYTF. For the CDR3, the DNA is TGTGCCAGCAGTCGTACAGGGGGCAGGTATGGCTACACCTTC.